The sequence of this T cell receptor (beta chain) was determined in a study of identical twins. Study-wide points: Cord blood beta clonotypes present at high abundance carried fewer insertions; no such pattern appeared in memory repertoires. Those out-of-frame alpha sequences shared by twins showed an excess of low generation probability. Twins showed weaker excess sharing in their beta out-of-frame sequences.

Trimming left V 0 bases short and J 8 bases short, with 11 bases between. The CDR3 totals 14 residues. Germline CDR1 is LGHNA and CDR2 is YSLEER. MiXCR, applied by TCRdb to the 5' RACE reads, yields one record per CDR3 protein. The table includes under 350,000 distinct CDR3 sequences, 8.5% to 9.5% detected once. This clonotype was found a few times. Its target is not known. The sample was also reused in another study, on yellow fever vaccine responses in identical twins.

This TCR was recovered from a woman between 18 and 29 years old in good health. The chain combines TRBV4-3 with TRBJ2-1, with a possible D match to TRBD1 (6 bases). Material: CD8+ T cells sorted from blood. The DNA of the CDR3 is TGCGCCAGCAGCCAAGACAGGGGTCGGGATGAGCAGTTCTTC. It translates to CASSQDRGRDEQFF.